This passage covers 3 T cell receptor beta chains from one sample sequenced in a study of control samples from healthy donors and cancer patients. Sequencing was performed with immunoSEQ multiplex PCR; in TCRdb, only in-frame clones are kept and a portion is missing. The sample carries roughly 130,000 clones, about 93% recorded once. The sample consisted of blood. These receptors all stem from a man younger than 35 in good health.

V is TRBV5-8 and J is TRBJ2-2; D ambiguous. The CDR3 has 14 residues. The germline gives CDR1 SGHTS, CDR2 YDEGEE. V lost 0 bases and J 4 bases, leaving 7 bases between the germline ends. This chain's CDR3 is CASSLGALTGELFF. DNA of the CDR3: TGTGCCAGCAGCTTGGGGGCCCTCACCGGGGAGCTGTTTTTT.

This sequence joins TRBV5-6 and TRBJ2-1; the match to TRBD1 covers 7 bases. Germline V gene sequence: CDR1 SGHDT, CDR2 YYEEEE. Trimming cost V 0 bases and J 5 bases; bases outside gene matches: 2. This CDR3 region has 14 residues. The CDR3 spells CASSLGDRNNEQFF. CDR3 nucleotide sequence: TGTGCCAGCAGCTTGGGGGACAGAAACAATGAGCAGTTCTTC.

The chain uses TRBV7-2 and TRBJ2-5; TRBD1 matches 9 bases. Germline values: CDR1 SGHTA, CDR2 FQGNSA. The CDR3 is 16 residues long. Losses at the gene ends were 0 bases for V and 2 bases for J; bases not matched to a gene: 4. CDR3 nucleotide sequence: TGTGCCAGCAGCTTAGCCTCTGGACAGGGGCAAGAGACCCAGTACTTC. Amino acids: CASSLASGQGQETQYF.